Following are 22 T cell receptor beta chains from one sample sequenced in a study of blood T cell repertoires in COVID-19. Data came from immunoSEQ multiplex PCR; TCRdb stores just in-frame clones and leaves some out. This table holds around 300,000 clones, around 87% found once. The sample taken for sequencing was PBMCs or T cells enriched from blood (not recorded which). The receptors originated from a woman under 30 who had recovered from COVID-19.

The gene calls are TRBV6-5 and TRBJ2-3; 8 bases match TRBD1. Germline V lookup: CDR1 MNHEY, CDR2 SVGAGI. Germline trimming cut 6 bases from V and 14 bases from J; bases unmatched to any gene: 10. This CDR3 has 12 amino acids. The CDR3 bases are TGTGCCAGCAGGGCACCTTCGGACAGGGTGTATTTT. Residues: CASRAPSDRVYF.

V is TRBV10-1 and J is TRBJ2-3, with TRBD1 as a possible D gene (6 bases). Germline CDR1 and CDR2: WNHNN and SYGVQD (reference sequence). The length of the CDR3 is 15 residues. The ends were cut back, 1 base at V and 0 bases at J, with 8 bases in the middle. The CDR3 region is CASSEWQGSTDTQYF. The CDR3, as DNA: TGCGCCAGCAGTGAGTGGCAGGGGAGCACAGATACGCAGTATTTT.

This clone was seen a single time. The chain uses TRBV10-2 and TRBJ1-2; TRBD1 agrees at 7 bases. The V gene's germline CDR1 is WSHSY and CDR2 SAAADI. CDR3 length: 13 amino acids. V lost 5 bases and J lost 4; bases outside the gene matches: 4. As DNA, the CDR3 is TGCGCCAGCAGTCCGGGACAGACCTATGGCTACACCTTC. Translation: CASSPGQTYGYTF.

The rearrangement links TRBV24-1 to TRBJ1-4, with a tentative D call TRBD1 (6 bases). Germline-derived CDR1 and CDR2 are KGHDR and SFDVKD. This CDR3 comprises 14 residues. Trimming left V 5 bases short and J 8 bases short, with 14 bases between. The CDR3 loop is CATSATGIGEKLFF. DNA for the CDR3: TGTGCCACCAGTGCAACAGGGATCGGGGAAAAACTGTTTTTT.

This chain uses TRBV7-6 with TRBJ1-5; D uncertain. V lost 2 bases and J 0 bases, leaving 11 bases between the germline ends. CDR1 and CDR2 (germline): SGHVS, FNYEAQ. The CDR3 consists of 16 residues. The DNA for the CDR3 is TGTGCCAGCAGCTTACTGATCGGGAATAGCAATCAGCCCCAGCATTTT. Translating gives CASSLLIGNSNQPQHF.

J is TRBJ2-3 and V is TRBV5-1, with 9 nucleotides matching TRBD2. CDR1 is SGHRS and CDR2 is YFSETQ in the germline V gene. The V and J ends lost 6 bases and 0 bases, in that order; junction bases with no gene match: 2. This CDR3 has 14 residues. CDR3 bases: TGCGCCAGCATGCGGGGGGGTAGCACAGATACGCAGTATTTT. It translates to CASMRGGSTDTQYF.

The table lists this clone with a count of one. This chain uses TRBV7-2 with TRBJ1-1; unclear D gene. The length of the CDR3 is 14 residues. V lost 3 bases, J lost 2 bases, and 10 bases lay in between. Germline lookup yields CDR1 SGHTA and CDR2 FQGNSA. The CDR3 DNA reads TGTGCCAGCAGCTTTCAGGCTGCTAACACTGAAGCTTTCTTT. Protein product: CASSFQAANTEAFF. The complete variable domain, with remaining parts taken from reference TRBV7-2 and TRBJ1-1, reads GAGVSQSPSNKVTEKGKDVELRCDPISGHTALYWYRQSLGQGLEFLIYFQGNSAPDKSGLPSDRFSAERTGGSVSTLTIQRTQQEDSAVYLCASSFQAANTEAFFGQGTRLTVV.

V is TRBV6-2 or TRBV6-3 and J is TRBJ1-1; D is ambiguous. V shed 0 bases and J shed 1 base, with 9 bases lying between them. CDR1 and CDR2 (germline): MNHEY, SVGEGT. This CDR3 has 15 residues. The CDR3 DNA sequence: TGTGCCAGCAGTTACTCCAACAGACCGAACACTGAAGCTTTCTTT. The encoded protein is CASSYSNRPNTEAFF.

The J gene is TRBJ2-1, the V gene TRBV14, with a tentative D call TRBD2 (6 bases). CDR1 and CDR2 (germline): SGHDN, FVKESK. This CDR3 has 12 residues. Trimming shortened V by 1 base and J by 12 bases, and 10 bases separated the two germline ends. This chain's CDR3 is CASSQGDSGQFF. The CDR3 nucleotides read TGTGCCAGCAGCCAAGGGGACTCGGGGCAGTTCTTC.

Here the CDR3 DNA reads TGTGCCAGCAGCTTAGCGGAAAGCGGTAGCACAGATACGCAGTATTTT. Protein product: CASSLAESGSTDTQYF. The chain combines TRBV7-8 with TRBJ2-3, with D perhaps matching TRBD2 (5 bases). Trimming removed 0 bases from V and 0 bases from J, with 10 bases in between. Germline-derived CDR1 and CDR2 are SGHVS and FQNEAQ. The CDR3 covers 16 residues.

This clone was observed a few times. The chain carries TRBV4-1 and TRBJ1-1, with no clear D. This CDR3 region has 15 residues. The V and J ends lost 0 bases and 1 base respectively, with 9 bases between them. Per germline, CDR1 MGHRA and CDR2 YSYEKL. The CDR3 nucleotides are TGCGCCAGCAGCCAAGAAGGAGCACCGAACACTGAAGCTTTCTTT. Translation gives CASSQEGAPNTEAFF.

Comment on this clone: Other nucleotide sequences from this sample produce the same CDR3. The chain carries TRBV29-1 and TRBJ1-1; tentative D call: TRBD1 (5 bases). The germline gives CDR1 SQVTM, CDR2 ANQGSEA. CDR3 length equals 13 residues. V dropped 0 bases and J dropped 0 bases, with 5 bases sitting between them. The CDR3 nucleotides are TGCAGCGTTGAAGACAGGGTGAACACTGAAGCTTTCTTT. It encodes CSVEDRVNTEAFF. Filled out from reference TRBV29-1 and TRBJ1-1, the complete variable domain reads SAVISQKPSRDICQRGTSLTIQCQVDSQVTMMFWYRQQPGQSLTLIATANQGSEATYESGFVIDKFPISRPNLTFSTLTVSNMSPEDSSIYLCSVEDRVNTEAFFGQGTRLTVV.

Here the CDR3 reads CASSQTELNYGYTF. The CDR3 DNA follows: TGCGCCAGCAGCCAAACAGAGCTTAACTATGGCTACACCTTC. The J gene is TRBJ1-2, the V gene TRBV4-1; D is unresolved. In germline, CDR1 is MGHRA, CDR2 YSYEKL. V gave up 2 bases and J gave up 1 base, with 8 bases separating them. This CDR3 has 14 residues.

CDR3 protein: CASRSGNQETQYF. The CDR3 bases are TGTGCCAGCAGAAGCGGGAACCAAGAGACCCAGTACTTC. V usage is TRBV2 and J usage is TRBJ2-5; TRBD2 agrees at 7 bases. The CDR3 totals 13 residues. The J segment lost 0 bases and the V segment lost 6 bases, leaving 1 base of the junction unmatched. From germline, CDR1 is SNHLY and CDR2 FYNNEI.

This clone has more than one count but fewer than ten. This chain joins TRBV5-1 and TRBJ2-4; 7 nucleotides agree with TRBD1. The CDR3 is 18 amino acids. V was pared by 4 bases and J by 0 bases, with 13 bases of the junction left unmatched. CDR1 and CDR2 (germline): SGHRS, YFSETQ. The CDR3 spells CASSPRQGLDLAKNIQYF. As DNA, the CDR3 is TGCGCCAGCAGCCCCAGACAGGGTCTGGACTTAGCCAAAAACATTCAGTACTTC.

The chain uses TRBV10-3 and TRBJ2-7, with 10 bases lining up with TRBD1. This CDR3 region has 13 residues. V shed 6 bases and J 3 bases; nucleotides not matched to a gene: 2. Germline V lookup: CDR1 ENHRY, CDR2 SYGVKD. This chain's CDR3 is CAIRWDRGYEQYF. In DNA, the CDR3 is TGTGCCATCAGGTGGGACAGGGGCTACGAGCAGTACTTC.

This clone was observed a handful of times. The J gene is TRBJ2-7, the V gene TRBV7-9, with D maybe TRBD1 (6 bases). This CDR3 comprises 13 residues. The V gene's germline CDR1 is SEHNR and CDR2 FQNEAQ (reference sequence). The ends were cut back, 6 bases at V and 2 bases at J, with 11 bases in the middle. CDR3 sequence: CASSNTGPYEQYF. In nucleotides, the CDR3 is TGTGCCAGCAGTAATACAGGGCCCTACGAGCAGTACTTC.

V is TRBV6-5 and J is TRBJ1-4, with 9 bases that match TRBD1. V lost 10 bases to trimming and J lost 4 bases; unmatched junction nucleotides: 4. The CDR3 extends over 13 amino acids. Germline values: CDR1 MNHEY, CDR2 SVGAGI. The chain's CDR3 is CATRTGVNEKLFF. The CDR3 DNA reads as TGTGCCACCCGGACAGGGGTTAATGAAAAACTGTTTTTT.

The chain couples TRBV5-1 to TRBJ1-1, with TRBD1 matching 7 bases. From germline, CDR1 is SGHRS and CDR2 YFSETQ. This CDR3 has 15 residues. Trimming took 4 bases from V and 0 from J; bases not matched to a gene: 6. The CDR3 coding sequence is TGCGCCAGCAGCGTTACAGGGGCGTTGAACACTGAAGCTTTCTTT. Its protein product is CASSVTGALNTEAFF.

CDR3 amino acids: CASSLNREETQYF. The CDR3 coding sequence is TGCGCCAGCAGCCTAAACAGGGAGGAGACCCAGTACTTC. V is TRBV4-1 and J is TRBJ2-5; D is perhaps TRBD1 (6 bases). Germline CDR1 reads MGHRA; CDR2 reads YSYEKL. V was clipped by 4 bases and J by 5 bases, with 11 bases between them. The CDR3 is 13 residues long.

The rearrangement uses TRBV19 and TRBJ1-1; 7 nucleotides agree with TRBD1. Losses at the gene ends were 5 bases for V and 6 bases for J; bases not matched to a gene: 9. The CDR3 has 14 residues. Germline CDR1 and CDR2: LNHDA and SQIVND (reference sequence). In DNA, the CDR3 is TGTGCCAGTAGTGACAGGGACGTAAACGCTGAAGCTTTCTTT. This translates into CASSDRDVNAEAFF. The full variable domain, completed using reference TRBV19 and TRBJ1-1, is DGGITQSPKYLFRKEGQNVTLSCEQNLNHDAMYWYRQDPGQGLRLIYYSQIVNDFQKGDIAEGYSVSREKKESFPLTVTSAQKNPTAFYLCASSDRDVNAEAFFGQGTRLTVV.

The V call is TRBV6-5, the J call TRBJ1-2, with D unresolved. The CDR3 extends over 13 amino acids. V was cut by 6 bases and J by 4 bases, with 12 bases left in between. CDR1 is MNHEY, CDR2 SVGAGI, per germline. CDR3 nucleotides: TGTGCCAGCAGGCGATCATGGGCCTATGGCTACACCTTC. Encoded protein: CASRRSWAYGYTF.